The rows below give T cell receptor beta chains drawn from one sample of a study of cytomegalovirus exposure and HLA in healthy donors. Profiling relied on immunoSEQ multiplex PCR, and the TCRdb table lists in-frame clones only, not all of them. The top ten clones hold 1.5% to 2% of a sample with 150,000 to 200,000 clones, 81% of them seen once. The specimen was PBMCs. These receptors all come from a young man in good health and CMV-seronegative. The CDR3 runs from the conserved cysteine through the conserved F or W. A D gene is named only where the DNA matches it firmly. Clone size is not always given. Where it is, it says once, few, many or a class for expanded clones.

abundance: once
j_gene: TRBJ2-1
v_gene: TRBV29-1
d_gene: TRBD2
CDR3nt: TGCAGCGCCGAAACTAGCGGGAGTGGTAATGAGCAGTTCTTC
CDR3aa: CSAETSGSGNEQFF

abundance: .
j_gene: TRBJ1-4
v_gene: TRBV25-1
d_gene: TRBD1
CDR3nt: TGTGCCAGCAGTGAATACGGCAGGGGGATCGAAAAACTGTTTTTT
CDR3aa: CASSEYGRGIEKLFF

abundance: .
j_gene: TRBJ1-2
v_gene: TRBV25-1
d_gene: .
CDR3nt: TGTGCCAGCAGTGAATCCGCGGGAGTGAACTATGGCTACACCTTC
CDR3aa: CASSESAGVNYGYTF

abundance: .
j_gene: TRBJ2-4
v_gene: TRBV19
d_gene: TRBD2
CDR3nt: TGTGCCAGTAGTATTTTTCGGCTAGCGGGAGGCCTGAGCGCCAAAAACATTCAGTACTTC
CDR3aa: CASSIFRLAGGLSAKNIQYF

abundance: .
j_gene: TRBJ2-5
v_gene: TRBV7-2
d_gene: .
CDR3nt: TGTGCCAGCAGCTCACGGACAAGTGGCCAAGAGACCCAGTACTTC
CDR3aa: CASSSRTSGQETQYF

abundance: .
j_gene: TRBJ1-2
v_gene: TRBV6-4
d_gene: .
CDR3nt: TGTGCCAGCACACCGGGAAGATATGGCTACACCTTC
CDR3aa: CASTPGRYGYTF

abundance: .
j_gene: TRBJ2-7
v_gene: TRBV29-1
d_gene: .
CDR3nt: TGCAGCGTTGAAGCCCGGGGTAACGAGCAGTACTTC
CDR3aa: CSVEARGNEQYF

abundance: few
j_gene: TRBJ2-7
v_gene: TRBV5-4
d_gene: TRBD1
CDR3nt: TGTGCCAGCAGCTCCCGGGACAGGGGGAACTACGAGCAGTACTTC
CDR3aa: CASSSRDRGNYEQYF

abundance: few
j_gene: TRBJ2-7
v_gene: TRBV9
d_gene: .
CDR3nt: TGTGCCAGCAGCGTAGACGCCTACCGAGGGTACGAGCAGTACTTC
CDR3aa: CASSVDAYRGYEQYF

abundance: .
j_gene: TRBJ2-3
v_gene: TRBV6-4
d_gene: .
CDR3nt: TGTGCCAGCAGTGTAAAGACAACAGATACGCAGTATTTT
CDR3aa: CASSVKTTDTQYF

abundance: few
j_gene: TRBJ2-2
v_gene: TRBV7-2
d_gene: .
CDR3nt: TGTGCCAGCAGCTACCCCACGGCTGGGCGGAACACCGGGGAGCTGTTTTTT
CDR3aa: CASSYPTAGRNTGELFF

abundance: .
j_gene: TRBJ1-1
v_gene: TRBV19
d_gene: .
CDR3nt: TGTGCCAGTAGGACAGAGAACACTGAAGCTTTCTTT
CDR3aa: CASRTENTEAFF

abundance: .
j_gene: TRBJ2-7
v_gene: TRBV29-1
d_gene: TRBD1
CDR3nt: TGCAGCGTGCTCGGACAGGAACTATACGAGCAGTACTTC
CDR3aa: CSVLGQELYEQYF

abundance: .
j_gene: TRBJ1-2
v_gene: TRBV9
d_gene: .
CDR3nt: TGTGCCAGCAGCGTACAGGCCGGAGGCTACACCTTC
CDR3aa: CASSVQAGGYTF

abundance: .
j_gene: TRBJ2-7
v_gene: TRBV6-1
d_gene: .
CDR3nt: TGTGCCAGCAGTGAAGTGTTATTATACGAGCAGTACTTC
CDR3aa: CASSEVLLYEQYF

abundance: few
j_gene: TRBJ1-2
v_gene: TRBV6-5
d_gene: .
CDR3nt: TGTGCCAGCAGTTACTCTACACACGGACTCTATGGCTACACCTTC
CDR3aa: CASSYSTHGLYGYTF

abundance: .
j_gene: TRBJ2-7
v_gene: TRBV7-2
d_gene: TRBD1
CDR3nt: TGTGCCAGCAGCTTAGAGGCAGGGGGCACCTACGAGCAGTACTTC
CDR3aa: CASSLEAGGTYEQYF